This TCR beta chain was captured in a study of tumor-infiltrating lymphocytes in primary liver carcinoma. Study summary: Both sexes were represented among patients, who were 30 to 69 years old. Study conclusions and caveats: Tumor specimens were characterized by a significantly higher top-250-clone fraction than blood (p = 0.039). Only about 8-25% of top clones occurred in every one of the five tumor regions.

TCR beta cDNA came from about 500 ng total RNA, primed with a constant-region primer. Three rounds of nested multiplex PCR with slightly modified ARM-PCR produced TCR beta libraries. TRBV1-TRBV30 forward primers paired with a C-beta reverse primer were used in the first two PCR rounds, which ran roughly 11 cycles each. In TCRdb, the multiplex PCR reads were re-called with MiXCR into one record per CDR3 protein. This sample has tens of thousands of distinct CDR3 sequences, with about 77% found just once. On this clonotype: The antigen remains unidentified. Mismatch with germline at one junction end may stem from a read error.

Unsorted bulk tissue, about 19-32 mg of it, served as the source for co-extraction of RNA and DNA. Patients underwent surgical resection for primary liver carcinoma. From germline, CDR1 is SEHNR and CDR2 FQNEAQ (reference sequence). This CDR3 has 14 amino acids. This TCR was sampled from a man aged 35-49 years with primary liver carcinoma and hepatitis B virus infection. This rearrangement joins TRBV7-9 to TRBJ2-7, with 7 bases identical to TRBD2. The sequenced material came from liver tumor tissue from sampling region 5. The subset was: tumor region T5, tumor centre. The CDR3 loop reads CASILAAGVREQYF. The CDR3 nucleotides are TGTGCCAGCATCTTAGCGGCGGGGGTCCGGGAGCAGTACTTC.